The 8 T cell receptor beta chains below were found in one sample sequenced in a study of blood T cell repertoires in COVID-19. The assay was immunoSEQ multiplex PCR, and TCRdb's table has in-frame clones only and misses some. The table has around 300,000 clones, just over 85% seen once. The sequenced sample was peripheral blood. The source is a woman between 25 and 40 years old with active or convalescent COVID-19.

The chain couples TRBV6-5 to TRBJ2-7; 7 bases line up with TRBD1. Germline-derived CDR1 and CDR2 are MNHEY and SVGAGI. The CDR3 length is 13 residues. With V trimmed by 7 bases and J by 3 bases, 6 bases remained unmatched. The CDR3: CASKRDRNYEQYF. CDR3 coding DNA: TGTGCCAGCAAGAGGGACAGAAACTACGAGCAGTACTTC.

The chain recombines TRBV19 with TRBJ1-5, with D maybe TRBD1 (6 bases). Germline V gene sequence: CDR1 LNHDA, CDR2 SQIVND (reference sequence). V lost 5 bases and J lost 7, with 18 bases in between. The length of the CDR3 is 15 residues. Here the CDR3 reads CASSPKGGRRQPQHF. In DNA form, the CDR3 reads TGTGCCAGTAGTCCAAAGGGGGGGCGCAGACAGCCCCAGCATTTT. Together with reference TRBV19 and TRBJ1-5, the CDR3 gives the full variable domain: DGGITQSPKYLFRKEGQNVTLSCEQNLNHDAMYWYRQDPGQGLRLIYYSQIVNDFQKGDIAEGYSVSREKKESFPLTVTSAQKNPTAFYLCASSPKGGRRQPQHFGDGTRLSIL.

This chain links TRBV11-3 with TRBJ1-5; 8 nucleotides match TRBD1. The CDR3 totals 18 residues. Germline CDR1 and CDR2: SGHNT and YENEEA. V gave up 0 bases and J gave up 1 base; unmatched junction bases: 8. The CDR3 sequence is CASSLDCQGARSNQPQHF. DNA for the CDR3: TGTGCCAGCAGCTTAGATTGTCAGGGGGCGCGCAGCAATCAGCCCCAGCATTTT.

This clone was observed a handful of times. The chain carries TRBV12-5 and TRBJ1-4; 10 nucleotides agree with TRBD1. Germline lookup yields CDR1 LGHNT and CDR2 FRNRAP. V trimming: 2 bases; J trimming: 3 bases; junction bases outside the gene matches: 3. The CDR3 is 16 residues long. DNA of the CDR3: TGTGCTAGTGGTTTGAGGGACAGGGGAGCTAATGAAAAACTGTTTTTT. This gives the protein CASGLRDRGANEKLFF.

The CDR3 loop is CASSFSGARAFF. In DNA, the CDR3 is TGTGCCAGCAGTTTTAGCGGGGCGCGAGCTTTCTTT. The chain recombines TRBV12-3 or TRBV12-4 with TRBJ1-1, with D tentatively TRBD1 (5 bases). Trimming removed 3 bases at V and 10 bases at J, with 12 bases between. The CDR3 spans 12 residues.

The CDR3 sequence is CASSQEGGRINYGYTF. CDR3 nucleotides: TGCGCCAGCAGCCAGGAAGGTGGGAGGATCAACTATGGCTACACCTTC. The gene calls are TRBV4-3 and TRBJ1-2; D remains unclear. Germline lookup yields CDR1 LGHNA and CDR2 YSLEER. The CDR3 is 16 residues long. Trimming removed 3 bases from V and 2 bases from J, with 16 bases in between.

The V gene is TRBV10-3, the J gene TRBJ1-4, with a tentative D call TRBD1 (5 bases). Germline CDR1 and CDR2: ENHRY and SYGVKD. V was shortened by 4 bases and J by 3 bases, with 6 bases between the two germline ends. CDR3 length: 13 residues. CDR3 sequence: CAISGQPNEKLFF. In DNA form, the CDR3 reads TGTGCCATCAGTGGACAGCCTAATGAAAAACTGTTTTTT.

V and J are TRBV2 and TRBJ2-1; maybe TRBD1 (5 bases). The V end lost 4 bases, the J end lost 6 bases, and 16 bases lay between the germline ends. CDR1 is SNHLY and CDR2 is FYNNEI in the germline V gene. The CDR3 covers 15 residues. The CDR3 DNA follows: TGTGCCAGCAGTGGAGTTTCTGGACAATCCAATGAGCAGTTCTTC. This codes for CASSGVSGQSNEQFF.